This T cell receptor (beta chain) was found in a study of shared clonotypes between healthy human individuals. Study context: The cohort comprised a couple of women and a few men. Their ages spanned 18 to 49 years.

There were no recent acute infections or vaccinations among the donors, who were healthy HIV-negative adults. Assay used: immunoSEQ multiplex PCR; TCRdb lists only in-frame clones, some missing. Found here are tens of thousands of clones, about 64% of them singletons; the top ten hold roughly 49%. Trimming stripped 3 bases from V and 5 bases from J, with 10 bases between. CDR3 length: 14 amino acids. CDR1 is SEHNR and CDR2 is FQNEAQ in the germline V gene (reference sequence). Sequencing was performed on memory CD8+ T cells sorted from blood. Regarding subset: CD45RO+ cells pooled with CCR7-negative TemRA cells. This sequence was found in a man aged 25-45 years in good health. The V gene is TRBV7-9, the J gene TRBJ2-2; perhaps TRBD1 as D (5 bases). CDR3 DNA sequence: TGTGCCAGCAGCTTTGGGGCCGTGACCGGGGAGCTGTTTTTT. Encoded protein: CASSFGAVTGELFF. The full variable domain, completed using reference TRBV7-9 and TRBJ2-2, is DTGVSQNPRHKITKRGQNVTFRCDPISEHNRLYWYRQTLGQGPEFLTYFQNEAQLEKSRLLSDRFSAERPKGSFSTLEIQRTEQGDSAMYLCASSFGAVTGELFFGEGSRLTVL.